These 14 T cell receptor beta chains were sequenced from one sample in a study of OX40 agonist ivuxolimab in advanced cancers. TCRdb's table, derived via immunoSEQ multiplex PCR, lists solely in-frame clones and lacks some. Of 70,000 or so clones listed, around 80% are singletons. The sample in question was CD4+ or CD8+ T cells sorted from blood, obtained in a trial of the OX40 agonist ivuxolimab. Source of these receptors: an adult with an advanced solid tumor such as melanoma, head and neck, liver or kidney cancer.

The V call is TRBV5-5, the J call TRBJ1-6, with D possibly TRBD1 on 6 matching bases. The CDR3 loop spans 18 amino acids. Deletions cut 4 bases from V and 5 bases from J, with 22 bases between. Germline values: CDR1 SGHKS, CDR2 YYEKEE (reference sequence). The CDR3, as DNA: TGTGCCAGCAGCCGGGACATAGGAGGGGCGGGAGATAATTCACCCCTCCACTTT. Translating gives CASSRDIGGAGDNSPLHF. The full variable domain, with the rest looked up from reference TRBV5-5 and TRBJ1-6, is DAGVTQSPTHLIKTRGQQVTLRCSPISGHKSVSWYQQVLGQGPQFIFQYYEKEERGRGNFPDRFSARQFPNYSSELNVNALLLGDSALYLCASSRDIGGAGDNSPLHFGNGTRLTVT.

The V and J genes are TRBV6-1 and TRBJ1-1; no definite D call. The germline V gene encodes CDR1 MNHNS and CDR2 SASEGT. This CDR3 has 12 residues. The ends were cut back, 5 bases at V and 1 base at J, with 5 bases in the middle. The CDR3 bases are TGTGCCAGCAGTAGGAGGAACACTGAAGCTTTCTTT. This gives the protein CASSRRNTEAFF.

V gene TRBV6-1 combines with J gene TRBJ2-7; 8 bases are shared with TRBD1. Germline V gene sequence: CDR1 MNHNS, CDR2 SASEGT. The length of the CDR3 is 13 residues. Trimming cost V 8 bases and J 4 bases; bases outside gene matches: 7. The CDR3 coding sequence is TGTGCCAGCGGAAGGACAGGGTTATACGAGCAGTACTTC. Its protein product is CASGRTGLYEQYF.

This chain links TRBV18 with TRBJ2-7; perhaps TRBD2 as D (6 bases). CDR3 size: 15 residues. V gave up 6 bases and J gave up 2 bases, with 17 bases separating them. Germline values: CDR1 KGHSH, CDR2 LQKENI. For the CDR3, the DNA is TGTGCCAGCTCTCCTGGGGCGGGGTCGACCTACGAGCAGTACTTC. Protein: CASSPGAGSTYEQYF.

This clone was observed a few times. The rearrangement uses TRBV6-5 and TRBJ1-1; D is ambiguous. Germline CDR1 MNHEY, CDR2 SVGAGI. V lost 6 bases, J lost 1 base, and 6 bases lay in between. CDR3 length: 12 residues. CDR3 sequence: CASSSGNTEAFF. The CDR3 DNA reads TGTGCCAGCAGCTCGGGGAACACTGAAGCTTTCTTT.

The gene calls are TRBV5-4 and TRBJ1-2; D gene uncertain. With 0 bases removed from V and 10 bases from J, the gap between germline ends came to 13 bases. The germline gives CDR1 SGHNT, CDR2 YYREEE (reference sequence). The CDR3 runs 13 residues. The DNA for the CDR3 is TGTGCCAGCAGCTTGGCTGGCCCGGATGTCTACACCTTC. Protein product: CASSLAGPDVYTF.

CDR3 nucleotide sequence: TGTGCCAGCAGTTCAATACGCACCCGGGACTATGGCTACACCTTC. Protein product: CASSSIRTRDYGYTF. The chain uses TRBV28 and TRBJ1-2, with D unclear. The V end was cut by 4 bases, the J end by 3 bases, with 15 bases between. This CDR3 has 15 amino acids. Germline lookup yields CDR1 MDHEN and CDR2 SYDVKM.

V gene TRBV5-1 combines with J gene TRBJ2-7; D ambiguous. The germline V gene encodes CDR1 SGHRS and CDR2 YFSETQ. V lost 7 bases, J lost 3 bases, and 11 bases lay in between. CDR3 length: 12 amino acids. The CDR3 DNA reads as TGCGCCAGCTCCACAACGGGCTACGAGCAGTACTTC. Encoded protein: CASSTTGYEQYF. The full variable domain, its missing parts supplied by reference TRBV5-1 and TRBJ2-7, is KAGVTQTPRYLIKTRGQQVTLSCSPISGHRSVSWYQQTPGQGLQFLFEYFSETQRNKGNFPGRFSGRQFSNSRSEMNVSTLELGDSALYLCASSTTGYEQYFGPGTRLTVT.

The chain couples TRBV5-1 to TRBJ2-1; D perhaps matches TRBD2 (7 bases). Per the germline V gene, CDR1 is SGHRS and CDR2 is YFSETQ. Trimming took off 4 bases at V and 8 bases at J, with 22 bases between the two ends. The CDR3 runs 16 residues. The CDR3 DNA follows: TGCGCCAGCAGCCCGGAAGGGGGGGTTGTCAGCGATGAGCAGTTCTTC. It yields the protein CASSPEGGVVSDEQFF.

On this clone: The identical CDR3 is also encoded by other nucleotide sequences in the sample. The gene calls are TRBV2 and TRBJ2-5; D possibly corresponds to TRBD2 (6 bases). The J call may not be correct, given that the DNA end is closer to TRBJ2-7. CDR3 size: 11 residues. Germline CDR1 and CDR2: SNHLY and FYNNEI. CDR3 bases: TGTGCCAGCAGCGGAGGGTACGAGCAGTACTTC. Its protein product is CASSGGYEQYF.

This chain links TRBV7-8 with TRBJ1-5; D not certain. CDR1 SGHVS and CDR2 FQNEAQ come from the germline V gene. The CDR3 sequence is 14 residues long. Trimming stripped 3 bases from V and 4 bases from J, with 10 bases between. The CDR3: CASSFRGQNQPQHF. The CDR3 nucleotides read TGTGCCAGCAGCTTTAGAGGCCAAAATCAGCCCCAGCATTTT.

The V and J genes are TRBV15 and TRBJ2-7; weak D call: TRBD1 (5 bases). The CDR3 consists of 13 residues. V lost 5 bases, J lost 2 bases, and 10 bases lay in between. Germline loops: CDR1 LNHNV, CDR2 YYDKDF (reference sequence). For the CDR3, the DNA is TGTGCCACCAGCCGAAGGGGTGCCTACGAGCAGTACTTC. Its translation is CATSRRGAYEQYF.

V is TRBV6-5 and J is TRBJ2-2; 9 nucleotides agree with TRBD1. Losses at the gene ends were 6 bases for V and 8 bases for J; bases not matched to a gene: 7. The CDR3 loop spans 14 amino acids. From germline, CDR1 is MNHEY and CDR2 SVGAGI. The CDR3 loop reads CASSRDRGVGELFF. The DNA of the CDR3 is TGTGCCAGCAGCCGAGACAGGGGGGTTGGGGAGCTGTTTTTT.

The chain uses TRBV5-5 and TRBJ2-7; 12 nucleotides align to TRBD2. Germline values: CDR1 SGHKS, CDR2 YYEKEE (reference sequence). Trimming cost V 4 bases and J 7 bases; bases outside gene matches: 9. The CDR3 length is 15 residues. The CDR3 coding sequence is TGTGCCAGCAGCCTCGACGGACTAGCGGGGAGGGAGCAGTACTTC. The encoded protein is CASSLDGLAGREQYF.